Below are 7 T cell receptor beta chains sequenced from a single sample in a study of blood T cells in healthy people across ages. The use of a sample-barcoded 5' primer and a J-beta primer mix characterized a second PCR of 7 to 11 cycles. Each CDR3 protein is one row after TCRdb ran MiXCR on the 5' RACE reads. There are approximately 1.5 million distinct CDR3 sequences in the sample; 30% to 35% occur only once, and about 11% lies in the top ten. Sequences were obtained from blood. These receptors were taken from a woman aged 30 to 39 in good health.

This clonotype was counted many times. V usage is TRBV30 and J usage is TRBJ2-1; TRBD1 matches at 7 bases. CDR1 is GTSNPN and CDR2 is SVGIG in the germline V gene (reference sequence). CDR3 length: 13 residues. Trimming took 2 bases from V and 10 from J; bases not matched to a gene: 8. Written as DNA, the CDR3 is TGTGCCTGGAGTAGGGGGCCATCGGGGGAGCAGTTCTTC. Protein sequence: CAWSRGPSGEQFF. Filled out from reference TRBV30 and TRBJ2-1, the complete variable domain reads SQTIHQWPATLVQPVGSPLSLECTVEGTSNPNLYWYRQAAGRGLQLLFYSVGIGQISSEVPQNLSASRPQDRQFILSSKKLLLSDSGFYLCAWSRGPSGEQFFGPGTRLTVL.

This chain connects TRBV5-5 to TRBJ2-1; 8 bases match TRBD2. This CDR3 spans 13 amino acids. Trimming at V came to 4 bases and at J to 8 bases, leaving 5 bases not matched to a gene. The germline gives CDR1 SGHKS, CDR2 YYEKEE (reference sequence). The CDR3 region is CASSVKREYEQFF. The CDR3 DNA is TGTGCCAGCAGCGTTAAGCGGGAGTATGAGCAGTTCTTC.

This clonotype has a handful of counts. This sequence joins TRBV28 and TRBJ2-1; a possible D gene is TRBD1 (5 bases). The CDR3 runs 14 residues. Germline V gene data show CDR1 as MDHEN and CDR2 as SYDVKM. V was pared by 10 bases and J by 4 bases, with 17 bases between. The CDR3 region has the DNA TGTGCCACCGCTGGGGCAGGGATGTACAATGAGCAGTTCTTC. Translating it yields CATAGAGMYNEQFF.

V gene TRBV7-8 combines with J gene TRBJ2-1, with 8 bases fitting TRBD2. Germline V gene sequence: CDR1 SGHVS, CDR2 FQNEAQ. The ends lost 7 bases at V and 7 bases at J; junction bases unmatched: 15. The length of the CDR3 is 16 residues. The CDR3 loop is CASIPHPREGRNEQFF. The CDR3 region has the DNA TGTGCCAGCATCCCTCACCCCCGGGAGGGCCGGAATGAGCAGTTCTTC.

About this clonotype itself: A much larger clone sits a single nucleotide away, making a read error possible. This chain joins TRBV11-3 and TRBJ1-1; D is unresolved. This CDR3 has 14 amino acids. From germline, CDR1 is SGHNT and CDR2 YENEEA. V lost 2 bases and J 0 bases, leaving 7 bases between the germline ends. CDR3 loop: CASSLRVVNTEAFF. The CDR3, as DNA: TGTGCCAGCAGCTTAAGAGTAGTGAACACTGAAGCTTTCTTT.

This sequence joins TRBV6-6 and TRBJ2-7; D perhaps matches TRBD2 (6 bases). The CDR3 loop spans 15 amino acids. V was clipped by 0 bases and J by 3 bases, with 12 bases between them. In germline, CDR1 is MNHNY, CDR2 SVGAGI (reference sequence). This chain's CDR3 is CASSYSAGGNYEQYF. The CDR3 region has the DNA TGTGCCAGCAGTTACTCGGCGGGCGGGAACTACGAGCAGTACTTC.

This clonotype has only one observation. The chain uses TRBV5-1 and TRBJ2-2; D is ambiguous. Germline loops: CDR1 SGHRS, CDR2 YFSETQ. V was cut by 7 bases and J by 2 bases, with 9 bases left in between. There are 13 residues in the CDR3. The CDR3 nucleotides are TGCGCCAGCGGCACCGATAACACCGGGGAGCTGTTTTTT. Translation: CASGTDNTGELFF.